These T cell receptor beta chains were read from a single sample in a study of graft-versus-host responses after intestinal transplantation. Method: immunoSEQ multiplex PCR; TCRdb's copy keeps in-frame clones and lacks some. There are 15,000 or so clones in the sample; under 85% occur only once, and over 3.5% lies in the top ten. The sequenced sample was ileum tissue, obtained 26 to 27 days after intestinal transplant. The source is a human patient who received an intestinal transplant, so some T cells may come from the graft donor. Both conserved end residues are part of each CDR3. Each record gives: D gene, J gene, V gene, clone size, CDR3 protein, CDR3 DNA. The D gene is left open where the match is weak. The size field is filled for only some rows; it gives once, few, many or a size class.

TRBD2 TRBJ2-5 TRBV5-1 NA CASSLQTSGGIFQETQYF TGCGCCAGCAGCTTACAGACTAGCGGGGGGATATTCCAAGAGACCCAGTACTTC
NA TRBJ2-3 TRBV19 NA CASKRGTYRTDTQYF TGTGCCAGTAAACGGGGGACCTACCGCACAGATACGCAGTATTTT
TRBD2 TRBJ2-3 TRBV4-1 NA CASSISARTSEGDTQYF TGCGCCAGCAGCATCTCGGCCCGGACTAGTGAGGGGGATACGCAGTATTTT
TRBD2 TRBJ2-3 TRBV2 NA CASSEVGGRPDTQYF TGTGCCAGCAGTGAAGTGGGCGGGAGACCCGATACGCAGTATTTT
NA TRBJ1-6 TRBV4-2 once CASSHLGTLHNSPLHF TGTGCCAGCAGCCACCTCGGGACACTACATAATTCACCCCTCCACTTT
NA TRBJ1-2 TRBV9 NA CASSVGPGLGAASNYGYTF TGTGCCAGCAGCGTAGGCCCCGGTTTAGGGGCAGCCTCTAACTATGGCTACACCTTC
NA TRBJ1-4 TRBV28 NA CASSQPSDSPHHKLFF TGTGCCAGCAGCCAACCCTCGGACAGCCCTCACCACAAACTGTTTTTT
TRBD1 TRBJ2-2 TRBV2 once CASSEGTGWAGELFF TGTGCCAGCAGTGAAGGGACAGGGTGGGCAGGGGAGCTGTTTTTT
NA TRBJ2-2 TRBV5-4 NA CASSFLSANTGELFF TGTGCCAGCAGCTTTTTGAGCGCGAACACCGGGGAGCTGTTTTTT
NA TRBJ2-1 TRBV29-1 once CSVDRVTYNEQFF TGCAGCGTTGACAGGGTTACCTACAATGAGCAGTTCTTC
NA TRBJ2-1 TRBV7-2 NA CASSFLSLNEQFF TGTGCCAGCAGCTTCCTCTCGTTGAATGAGCAGTTCTTC
NA TRBJ2-1 TRBV5-1 NA CASSLVLNNEQFF TGCGCCAGCAGCTTGGTACTTAACAATGAGCAGTTCTTC
NA TRBJ1-3 TRBV7-2 NA CASSFHRDNSGNTIYF TGTGCCAGCAGCTTTCACAGGGACAACTCTGGAAACACCATATATTTT
NA TRBJ2-3 TRBV7-6 NA CASSLRGTTSTDTQYF TGTGCCAGCAGCTTACGAGGGACAACTAGCACAGATACGCAGTATTTT
NA TRBJ1-6 TRBV5-1 NA CASSLEQGGWNNSPLHF TGCGCCAGCAGCTTGGAACAGGGAGGGTGGAACAATTCACCCCTCCACTTT
TRBD1 TRBJ1-1 TRBV2 NA CASSLGQGNTEAFF TGTGCCAGCAGCCTGGGACAGGGAAACACTGAAGCTTTCTTT
TRBD1 TRBJ2-1 TRBV11-2 NA CASSLDWRQGFNEQFF TGTGCCAGCAGCTTAGATTGGCGACAGGGGTTCAATGAGCAGTTCTTC
TRBD2 TRBJ2-3 TRBV5-4 few CASSWALAGGSDTQYF TGTGCCAGCAGCTGGGCACTAGCGGGGGGTTCAGATACGCAGTATTTT
NA TRBJ1-5 TRBV18 NA CASSPPGNQPQHF TGTGCCAGCTCACCCCCAGGGAATCAGCCCCAGCATTTT
TRBD1 TRBJ1-6 TRBV19 NA CASRRGTGNSPLHF TGTGCCAGTCGGCGAGGGACAGGTAATTCACCCCTCCACTTT
NA TRBJ2-3 TRBV29-1 NA CSVEDTRTQDTQYF TGCAGCGTTGAAGATACCCGGACACAGGATACGCAGTATTTT
TRBD1 TRBJ1-4 TRBV6-1 NA CASSVAGGNEKLFF TGTGCCAGCAGTGTGGCAGGGGGCAATGAAAAACTGTTTTTT
TRBD1 TRBJ1-2 TRBV7-2 few CASSVTVPGGRYGYTF TGTGCCAGCAGCGTTACGGTCCCAGGGGGCCGGTATGGCTACACCTTC
NA TRBJ1-4 TRBV13 NA CASSSPEVHGWEKLFF TGTGCCAGCAGCTCCCCCGAGGTACACGGTTGGGAAAAACTGTTTTTT
TRBD1 TRBJ2-1 TRBV5-4 NA CASSLPAGGKVEQFF TGTGCCAGCAGCTTGCCGGCAGGGGGTAAGGTTGAGCAGTTCTTC
TRBD2 TRBJ2-3 TRBV5-4 NA CASSEGLVGSDTQYF TGTGCCAGCAGCGAAGGACTAGTGGGCTCAGATACGCAGTATTTT
NA TRBJ2-1 TRBV5-6 once CASSTRQAPVPFF TGTGCCAGCAGCACGCGACAGGCCCCGGTGCCGTTCTTC
TRBD1 TRBJ2-7 TRBV7-9 NA CASSLTGANYEQYF TGTGCCAGCAGCTTGACAGGGGCCAACTACGAGCAGTACTTC
TRBD1 TRBJ1-4 TRBV5-1 few CASSSRLQGAGEKLFF TGCGCCAGCAGCTCTCGCCTACAGGGGGCGGGAGAAAAACTGTTTTTT
NA TRBJ1-1 TRBV2 NA CASRLQGSTEAFF TGTGCCAGCAGGCTACAGGGATCCACTGAAGCTTTCTTT
NA TRBJ2-6 TRBV19 few CASSGNRVSGANVLTF TGTGCCAGTAGTGGGAACAGGGTCTCTGGGGCCAACGTCCTGACTTTC
NA TRBJ2-5 TRBV19 NA CASSITGGQETQYF TGTGCCAGTAGCATCACAGGTGGGCAAGAGACCCAGTACTTC
TRBD2 TRBJ2-3 TRBV7-3 NA CASSLNPGTSGGAVDTQYF TGTGCCAGCAGCTTAAACCCAGGGACTAGCGGGGGGGCCGTAGATACGCAGTATTTT
NA TRBJ2-1 TRBV11-3 NA CASSPRQENYNEQFF TGTGCCAGCAGCCCGCGACAGGAAAACTACAATGAGCAGTTCTTC
NA TRBJ1-5 TRBV27 NA CASSFRHGGTNQPQHF TGTGCCAGCAGTTTCCGCCACGGGGGGACGAATCAGCCCCAGCATTTT
TRBD1 TRBJ1-6 TRBV6-1 NA CASSELQGASYNSPLHF TGTGCCAGCAGTGAATTGCAGGGGGCCTCCTATAATTCACCCCTCCACTTT
TRBD2 TRBJ2-3 TRBV4-2 NA CASSYSGGATDTQYF TGTGCCAGCAGCTATAGCGGGGGGGCAACAGATACGCAGTATTTT
NA TRBJ2-5 TRBV5-6 NA CASSGGTEWGETQYF TGTGCCAGCAGCGGGGGGACAGAGTGGGGAGAGACCCAGTACTTC
NA TRBJ1-5 TRBV12-2 few CASRLVAGYHSNQPQHF TGTGCAAGTCGCTTAGTCGCGGGGTATCATAGCAATCAGCCCCAGCATTTT
TRBD2 TRBJ2-1 TRBV27 NA CASSALAGDYNEQFF TGTGCCAGCAGTGCTTTAGCGGGGGACTACAATGAGCAGTTCTTC
TRBD1 TRBJ2-5 TRBV5-1 NA CASSFTGTGQETQYF TGCGCCAGCAGCTTCACCGGGACAGGGCAAGAGACCCAGTACTTC
NA TRBJ1-3 TRBV15 NA CATSSGSAGNTIYF TGTGCCACCAGCAGCGGTTCGGCTGGAAACACCATATATTTT
NA TRBJ1-2 TRBV28 NA CASSVTDYGYTF TGTGCCAGCAGTGTTACAGACTATGGCTACACCTTC
NA TRBJ2-1 TRBV6-4 NA CASSLEGGSYNEQFF TGTGCCAGCAGCCTAGAGGGGGGGTCCTACAATGAGCAGTTCTTC
NA TRBJ2-4 TRBV28 few CASSLFLGSKNIQYF TGTGCCAGCAGTTTATTTCTGGGCTCCAAAAACATTCAGTACTTC
NA TRBJ1-1 TRBV28 NA CASSFMRMNTEAFF TGTGCCAGCAGTTTTATGCGGATGAACACTGAAGCTTTCTTT
NA TRBJ1-1 TRBV10-2 NA CASSLAGNTEAFF TGCGCCAGCAGTCTCGCGGGGAACACTGAAGCTTTCTTT